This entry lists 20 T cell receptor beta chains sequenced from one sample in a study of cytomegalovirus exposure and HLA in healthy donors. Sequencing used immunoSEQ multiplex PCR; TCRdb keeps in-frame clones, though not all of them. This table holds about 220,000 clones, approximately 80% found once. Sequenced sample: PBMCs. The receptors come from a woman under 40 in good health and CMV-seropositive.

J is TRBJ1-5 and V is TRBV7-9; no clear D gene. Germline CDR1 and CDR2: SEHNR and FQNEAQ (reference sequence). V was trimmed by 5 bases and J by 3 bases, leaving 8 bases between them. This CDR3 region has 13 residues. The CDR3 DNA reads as TGTGCCAGCAGCCGCTCGGACAATCAGCCCCAGCATTTT. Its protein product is CASSRSDNQPQHF.

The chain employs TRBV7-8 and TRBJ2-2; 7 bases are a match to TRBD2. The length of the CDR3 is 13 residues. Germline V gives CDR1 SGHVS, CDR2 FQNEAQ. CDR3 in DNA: TGTGCAGCCGGGGGGACGAACACCGGGGAGCTGTTTTTT. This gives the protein CAAGGTNTGELFF.

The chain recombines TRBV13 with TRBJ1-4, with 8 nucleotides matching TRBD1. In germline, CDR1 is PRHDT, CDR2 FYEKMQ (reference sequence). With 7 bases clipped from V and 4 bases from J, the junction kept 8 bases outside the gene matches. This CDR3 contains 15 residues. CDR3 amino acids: CASTAGGEGNEKLFF. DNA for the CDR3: TGTGCCAGCACGGCAGGGGGCGAGGGTAATGAAAAACTGTTTTTT.

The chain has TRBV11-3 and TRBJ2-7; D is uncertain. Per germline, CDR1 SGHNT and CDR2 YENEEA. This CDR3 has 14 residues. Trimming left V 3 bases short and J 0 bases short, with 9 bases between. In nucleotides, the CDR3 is TGTGCCAGCAGCTTTGGAGTAAGCTCCTACGAGCAGTACTTC. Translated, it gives CASSFGVSSYEQYF.

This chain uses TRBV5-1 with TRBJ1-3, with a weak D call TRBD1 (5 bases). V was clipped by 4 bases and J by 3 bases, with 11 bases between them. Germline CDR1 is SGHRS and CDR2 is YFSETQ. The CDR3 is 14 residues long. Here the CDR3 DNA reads TGCGCCAGCAGCCGGAGGGGCGATGGAAACACCATATATTTT. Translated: CASSRRGDGNTIYF.

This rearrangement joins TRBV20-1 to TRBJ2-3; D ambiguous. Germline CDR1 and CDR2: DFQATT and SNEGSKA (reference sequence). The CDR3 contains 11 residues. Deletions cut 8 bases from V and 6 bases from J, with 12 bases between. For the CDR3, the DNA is TGCAGTACCCCTGATGGGGATACGCAGTATTTT. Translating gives CSTPDGDTQYF.

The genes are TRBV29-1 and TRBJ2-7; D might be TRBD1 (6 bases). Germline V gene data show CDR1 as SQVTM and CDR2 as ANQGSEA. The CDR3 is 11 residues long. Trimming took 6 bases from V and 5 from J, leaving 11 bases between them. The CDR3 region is CSVEQGDEQYF. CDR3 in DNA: TGCAGCGTCGAACAGGGAGACGAGCAGTACTTC.

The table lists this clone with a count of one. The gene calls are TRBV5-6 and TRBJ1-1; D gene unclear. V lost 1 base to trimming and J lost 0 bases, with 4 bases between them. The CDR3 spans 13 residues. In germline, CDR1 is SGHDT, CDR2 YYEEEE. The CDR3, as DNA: TGTGCCAGCAGCTTGATCATGAACACTGAAGCTTTCTTT. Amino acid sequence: CASSLIMNTEAFF.

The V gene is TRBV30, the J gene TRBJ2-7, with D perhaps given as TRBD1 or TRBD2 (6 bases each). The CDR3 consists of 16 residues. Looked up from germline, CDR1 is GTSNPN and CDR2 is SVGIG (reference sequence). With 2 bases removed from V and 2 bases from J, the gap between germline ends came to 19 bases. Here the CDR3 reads CAWSKPRGSGTYEQYF. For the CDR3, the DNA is TGTGCCTGGAGTAAACCCAGGGGTAGCGGAACCTACGAGCAGTACTTC.

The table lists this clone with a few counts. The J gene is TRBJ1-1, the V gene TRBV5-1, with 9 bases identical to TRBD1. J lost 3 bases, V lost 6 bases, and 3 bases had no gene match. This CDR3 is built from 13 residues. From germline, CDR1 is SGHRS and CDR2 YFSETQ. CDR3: CASTRQGDTEAFF. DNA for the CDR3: TGCGCCAGCACACGACAGGGGGACACTGAAGCTTTCTTT.

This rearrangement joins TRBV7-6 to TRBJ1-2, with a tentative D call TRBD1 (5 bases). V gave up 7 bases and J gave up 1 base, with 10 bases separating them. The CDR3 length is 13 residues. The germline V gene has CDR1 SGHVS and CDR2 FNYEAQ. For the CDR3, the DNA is TGTGCCAGCACCCACAGGAATAACTATGGCTACACCTTC. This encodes CASTHRNNYGYTF.

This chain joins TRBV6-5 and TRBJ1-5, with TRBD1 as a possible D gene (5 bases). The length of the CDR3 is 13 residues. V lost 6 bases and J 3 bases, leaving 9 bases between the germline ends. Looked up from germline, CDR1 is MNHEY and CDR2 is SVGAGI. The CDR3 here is CASSAGPNQPQHF. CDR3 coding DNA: TGTGCCAGCAGCGCGGGACCCAATCAGCCCCAGCATTTT.

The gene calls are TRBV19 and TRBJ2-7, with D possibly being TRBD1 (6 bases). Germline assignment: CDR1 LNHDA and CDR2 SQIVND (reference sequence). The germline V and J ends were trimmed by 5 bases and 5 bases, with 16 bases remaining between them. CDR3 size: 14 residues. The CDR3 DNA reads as TGTGCCAGTAGTCTTCGGGACACAAGGGACGAGCAGTACTTC. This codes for CASSLRDTRDEQYF.

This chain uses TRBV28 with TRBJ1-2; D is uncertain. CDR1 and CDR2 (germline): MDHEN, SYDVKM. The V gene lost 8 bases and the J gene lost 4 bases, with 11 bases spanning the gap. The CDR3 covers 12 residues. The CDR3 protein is CASQRPTYGYTF. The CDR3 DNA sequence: TGTGCCAGCCAACGACCCACCTATGGCTACACCTTC.

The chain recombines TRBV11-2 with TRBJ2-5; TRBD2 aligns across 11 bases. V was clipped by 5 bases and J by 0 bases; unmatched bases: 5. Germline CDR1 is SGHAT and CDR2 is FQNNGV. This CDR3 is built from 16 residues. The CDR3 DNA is TGTGCCAGCAGCCCATTAGCGGGAGGGAACCAAGAGACCCAGTACTTC. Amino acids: CASSPLAGGNQETQYF.

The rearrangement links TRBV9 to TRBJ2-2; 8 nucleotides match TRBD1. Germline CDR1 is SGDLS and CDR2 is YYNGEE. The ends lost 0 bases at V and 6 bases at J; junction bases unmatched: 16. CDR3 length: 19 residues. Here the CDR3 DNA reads TGTGCCAGCAGCGTAGGATCTTACGTAACAGGGGGAAGGTCCGGGGAGCTGTTTTTT. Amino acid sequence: CASSVGSYVTGGRSGELFF.

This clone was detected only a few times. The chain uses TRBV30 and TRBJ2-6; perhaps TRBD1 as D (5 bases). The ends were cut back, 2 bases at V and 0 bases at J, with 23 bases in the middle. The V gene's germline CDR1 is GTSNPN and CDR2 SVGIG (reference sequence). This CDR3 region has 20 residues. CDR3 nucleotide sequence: TGTGCCTGGAGTTCCCCGGACAAGGGTCATACTCTCTCTGGGGCCAACGTCCTGACTTTC. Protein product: CAWSSPDKGHTLSGANVLTF. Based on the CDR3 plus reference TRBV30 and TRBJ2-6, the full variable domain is SQTIHQWPATLVQPVGSPLSLECTVEGTSNPNLYWYRQAAGRGLQLLFYSVGIGQISSEVPQNLSASRPQDRQFILSSKKLLLSDSGFYLCAWSSPDKGHTLSGANVLTFGAGSRLTVL.

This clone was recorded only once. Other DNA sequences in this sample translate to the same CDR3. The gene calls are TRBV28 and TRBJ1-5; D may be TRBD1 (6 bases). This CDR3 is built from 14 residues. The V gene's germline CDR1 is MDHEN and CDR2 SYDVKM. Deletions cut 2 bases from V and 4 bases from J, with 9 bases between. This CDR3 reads CASSLGQLNQPQHF. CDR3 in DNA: TGTGCCAGCAGTTTAGGACAGCTGAATCAGCCCCAGCATTTT.

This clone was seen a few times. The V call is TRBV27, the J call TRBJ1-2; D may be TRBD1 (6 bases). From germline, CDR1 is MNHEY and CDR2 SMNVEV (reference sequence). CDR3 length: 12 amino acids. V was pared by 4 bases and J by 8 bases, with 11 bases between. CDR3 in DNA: TGTGCCAGCAGTTCAGGACAGCAGGGCTACACCTTC. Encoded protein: CASSSGQQGYTF.

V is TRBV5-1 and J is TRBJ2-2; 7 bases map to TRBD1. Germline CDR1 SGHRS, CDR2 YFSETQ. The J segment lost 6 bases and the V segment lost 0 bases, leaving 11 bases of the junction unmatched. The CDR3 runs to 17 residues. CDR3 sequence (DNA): TGCGCCAGCAGCTTGGACGGGACAGCGACACTATCCGGGGAGCTGTTTTTT. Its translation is CASSLDGTATLSGELFF.